Sequencing of this T cell receptor (beta chain) was carried out in a study of T cells in localized non-small cell lung cancer. Germline V lookup: CDR1 MNHEY, CDR2 SMNVEV (reference sequence). The length of the CDR3 is 13 residues. Deletions cut 5 bases from V and 0 bases from J, with 8 bases between. TCRdb's copy holds only in-frame clones and misses some; the assay was immunoSEQ multiplex PCR. The sample has approximately 40,000 clones, 75% to 90% seen once. This TCR was sampled from a man between 40 and 70 years old with stage I lung adenocarcinoma. The source was peripheral blood, collected before any cancer treatment. The V call is TRBV27, the J call TRBJ2-7; TRBD1 is a possible D gene (6 bases). CDR3 region: CASSTGISYEQYF. DNA for the CDR3: TGTGCCAGCAGTACAGGGATCTCCTACGAGCAGTACTTC.